Listed here is a single T cell receptor (beta chain). This clone was picked up one time. The specificity of this receptor is unknown. Base qualities are not at hand, and no much larger clone is one base apart. This entry comes from a study of PD-1 blockade in classical Hodgkin lymphoma (dated by TCRdb to between 2020 and 2021). With regard to the full study: Nivolumab dosing was 3 mg/kg intravenously every 2 weeks, continuing until either disease progression or unacceptable toxicity. A peripheral blood immune signature of response to PD-1 blockade in classical Hodgkin lymphoma was defined using TCR beta sequencing and CyTOF.

What the authors observed across the whole study: The study covered only a single clinical trial cohort, and the causes of the repertoire differences, possibly disease activity or prior therapy, were still not defined. Among trial patients, those achieving complete response had baseline diversity similar to that of newly diagnosed patients, while diversity was significantly lower in partial responders and progressors. Newly diagnosed patients were reported to have lower baseline TCR diversity than healthy donors, and relapsed/refractory patients were reported to have lower baseline TCR diversity still. Diversity was lower in patients who began nivolumab less than 1 year after ASCT, so these patients were left out of later analyses to avoid confounding by immune reconstitution. CD4+ but not CD8+ TCR diversity rose significantly by C4D1 (p=0.0027 vs p=0.16), most apparent in complete responders (p=0.02).

The Qiagen DNeasy kit was used to extract genomic DNA from unsorted PBMCs and from the negatively selected CD4+ and CD8+ fractions. Amplification of TCR beta CDR3 regions was done by immunoSEQ multiplex PCR with primers that anneal to V and J segments. A synthetic immune receptor repertoire was used to minimize amplification bias, and remaining bias was computationally removed after sequencing. As for the original processing: Repertoire diversity was quantified as the Shannon entropy index using custom Python scripts. The unsorted, CD4+ and CD8+ repertoires were each analyzed separately, with the exception of combined analyses, where CD4+ and CD8+ sequences were merged in silico. Clonal expansion was defined as at least a 2-fold frequency increase after treatment relative to C1D1, with a pseudocount of 0.5 for undetected baseline clones. Clones with 0 or 1 copy at C1D1 were classified as singleton clones, and clones with 2 or more copies were classified as non-singleton clones. Clones expanded in unsorted samples were annotated as CD4+, CD8+ or unknown by matching protein sequences in sorted samples from the same patient. Wilcoxon tests on paired samples were used to test changes in diversity from C1D1 to C4D1. Drawn from immuneACCESS, this table holds only the in-frame rearrangements with V and J called that TCRdb kept. Clones are partly lost; checked studies trace under half to an unresolved V gene and leave the rest unexplained. V and J calls and clone size are copied from that table; D and trimming were computed from the DNA. The sample profile shows 3,500 to 4,000 clones; more than 60% of them were found once. Almost 50% of the sample is taken by the ten largest.

From a lookup of the germline V gene, CDR1 and CDR2 are SGHAT and FQNNGV. The CDR3 holds 15 amino acids from the cysteine to the phenylalanine. Only the CDR3 part of the read is kept: 45 bases, read in frame from the first base. V and J are trimmed by 7 bases and 2 bases, and the gene matches miss 11 bases of the junction. In light of the paper, this sample's time point label describes: cycle 4 day 1 (C4D1), after less than seven weeks of nivolumab. Every trial patient had relapsed following autologous stem cell transplantation, and prior brentuximab vedotin exposure was what differed among cohorts A, B and C. CD8+ T cells were purified from thawed PBMCs by magnetic negative selection with a Miltenyi CD8+ T cell isolation kit. A total of approximately 51 patients with relapsed/refractory classical Hodgkin lymphoma made up the trial cohort, and each patient's best overall response was complete response, partial response or progressive disease. Trial patients were treated with single-agent nivolumab in the multi-cohort phase II CheckMate 205 trial. Best overall response was determined by an independent review committee according to the 2007 International Working Group response criteria. PBMCs from the trial were collected at three points: immediately before nivolumab initiation (C1D1), and during therapy at cycle 2 day 1 and cycle 4 day 1. Peripheral blood was collected in 8 mL Vacutainer Cell Preparation Tubes, from which PBMCs were isolated by centrifugation and then cryopreserved. Purified CD4+ and CD8+ fractions were prepared only for cases with an additional available PBMC sample. Magnetically labelled cells were removed on LS columns in a quadroMACS separator, and the flow-through was retained as the purified fraction.

The V and J genes are TRBV11-2 and TRBJ2-7; TRBD2 lines up with 7 middle nucleotides. The clonotype was recovered from a human donor with classical Hodgkin lymphoma. This sample comprised CD8+ T cells from blood, obtained before the fourth cycle of nivolumab. The CDR3 region reads CASTLALAATYEQYF. The nucleotide sequence is given as TGTGCCAGCACCCTAGCTCTAGCGGCAACCTACGAGCAGTACTTC.